The sequence of this TCR beta chain was determined in a study of shared clonotypes between healthy human individuals. Positive CCR7 selection of CD45RO-negative cells yielded the naive CD8 cells, and terminally differentiated effector memory CD45RA+ cells were excluded. The authors split each subset's genomic DNA evenly across several immunoSEQ plates. Clones were sequenced by immunoSEQ multiplex PCR, and TCRdb holds only the in-frame ones, with some missing. Among some 2.1 million clones listed, about 94% were seen once. This CDR3 has 21 amino acids. Trimming cost V 3 bases and J 1 base; bases outside gene matches: 14. Per germline, CDR1 LGHNA and CDR2 YNFKEQ. In regard to this clone: Its matching antigen is unknown.

Study-level findings and limits: Only blood samples were collected, and tissue repertoires likely differ. Generation probabilities of non-shared clonotypes were lower (relative to those shared by all four donors). Despite large depth, rarefaction showed incomplete sorted-subset sequencing.

The sequence derives from a man between 18 and 29 years old in good health. Some clones in this sample may be carry-over from other donors' samples. The gene calls are TRBV4-2 and TRBJ2-1, with 14 nucleotides matching TRBD2. What was sequenced was naive CD8+ T cells from PBMCs. In DNA, the CDR3 is TGTGCCAGCAGCCAGAGATCCGAGACTAGCGGGAGGGCCGCGTCCTACAATGAGCAGTTCTTC. Translation gives CASSQRSETSGRAASYNEQFF.